These 7 T cell receptor beta chains came from one sample sequenced in a study of metastatic and nonmetastatic thyroid tumors. TCRdb re-processed the PCR reads through MiXCR. The table shows roughly 40,000 clones, with over 15% occurring only once. No patient had received any treatment before thyroid surgery. The source material was tumor tissue. These receptors were obtained from a female donor with papillary thyroid cancer or a benign thyroid nodule (not recorded which). Some clones in this sample may be carry-over from other donors' samples.

This clone has a count of ten or more. The CDR3 region has the DNA TGTGCCAGCGCGAGGGCCGTCGAAGCTAACTATGGCTACACCTTC. This gives the protein CASARAVEANYGYTF. This chain links TRBV6-1 with TRBJ1-2; D not resolved. The CDR3 is 15 amino acids. Germline V lookup: CDR1 MNHNS, CDR2 SASEGT. Trimming took off 8 bases at V and 0 bases at J, with 16 bases between the two ends.

This clone came up many times. The chain employs TRBV11-2 and TRBJ2-7; 10 positions agree with TRBD2. The length of the CDR3 is 17 residues. With 1 base clipped from V and 4 bases from J, the junction kept 10 bases outside the gene matches. Per germline, CDR1 SGHAT and CDR2 FQNNGV. CDR3 DNA: TGTGCCAGCAGCTTAGTTTCGGGGACTAGCGCTCGATACGAGCAGTACTTC. Its translation: CASSLVSGTSARYEQYF.

This clone was counted many times. The chain links TRBV5-1 to TRBJ1-2; TRBD1 matches 8 bases. V gave up 0 bases and J gave up 8 bases; unmatched junction bases: 6. This CDR3 is built from 14 residues. Germline values: CDR1 SGHRS, CDR2 YFSETQ. The DNA of the CDR3 is TGCGCCAGCAGCTTGGCGACAGGGGCAGGGGGCTACACCTTC. As protein: CASSLATGAGGYTF.

The chain has TRBV6-1 and TRBJ2-3, with no clear D. CDR1 MNHNS and CDR2 SASEGT come from the germline V gene. There are 16 residues in the CDR3. Trimming took off 2 bases at V and 0 bases at J, with 12 bases between the two ends. The CDR3 loop reads CASSESLCTSTDTQYF. The CDR3 DNA reads TGTGCCAGCAGTGAATCTCTCTGTACTAGCACAGATACGCAGTATTTT.

This clone showed up many times. The chain combines TRBV7-8 with TRBJ2-2, with a tentative D call TRBD1 (6 bases). Trimming pared 5 bases from V and 7 bases from J, leaving 14 bases between. Germline CDR1 is SGHVS and CDR2 is FQNEAQ. CDR3 size: 14 residues. In DNA, the CDR3 is TGTGCCAGCAGCAAAATCACAGGGAGCGGGGAGCTGTTTTTT. Translation: CASSKITGSGELFF.

This clone has a count of ten or more. The rearrangement joins TRBV12-5 to TRBJ1-2, with TRBD1 identical over 7 bases. Germline trimming cut 6 bases from V and 4 bases from J; bases unmatched to any gene: 14. The CDR3 length is 16 residues. Germline values: CDR1 LGHNT, CDR2 FRNRAP. DNA for the CDR3: TGTGCTAGTGGACCCAGGCACAGGGGAAGCGGCTATGGCTACACCTTC. It is translated as CASGPRHRGSGYGYTF.

This clone appeared many times. The CDR3 sequence: CASSYGPGLSQETQYF. As DNA, the CDR3 is TGTGCCAGCAGTTACGGTCCAGGGTTGAGCCAAGAGACCCAGTACTTC. V usage is TRBV6-2 or TRBV6-3 and J usage is TRBJ2-5, with D possibly matching TRBD1 (5 bases). Germline V gives CDR1 MNHEY, CDR2 SVGEGT. The V end lost 2 bases, the J end lost 1 base, and 14 bases lay between the germline ends. The CDR3 runs 16 residues.